This TCR beta chain was documented in a study of T cells in Graves' hyperthyroidism and ophthalmopathy. The overall study: Upon initial diagnosis and before any treatment, peripheral blood was collected.

Aged 18 to 65, the patients had hyperthyroidism that was newly diagnosed and had lasted under 2 months. V lost 0 bases and J 1 base, leaving 12 bases between the germline ends. Looked up from germline, CDR1 is SGHNT and CDR2 is YYREEE (reference sequence). The CDR3 has 16 amino acids. RNA transcripts served as the template for amplifying TCR beta CDR3 regions. During a first-round RT-PCR of the TCR CDR3, the HTBI primer set was used. A single record per CDR3 protein comes from TCRdb applying MiXCR to the multiplex PCR reads. This sample has about 770,000 distinct CDR3 sequences; over 15% occur once, and the top ten carry roughly a sixth.

The J gene is TRBJ2-3, the V gene TRBV5-4, with D uncertain. The sample taken for sequencing was blood. This TCR came from a woman between 45 and 65 years old with Graves' hyperthyroidism that later progressed to Graves' ophthalmopathy. The CDR3 spells CASSLDKSKGTDTQYF. CDR3 nucleotide sequence: TGTGCCAGCAGCTTGGACAAGTCTAAAGGCACAGATACGCAGTATTTT.